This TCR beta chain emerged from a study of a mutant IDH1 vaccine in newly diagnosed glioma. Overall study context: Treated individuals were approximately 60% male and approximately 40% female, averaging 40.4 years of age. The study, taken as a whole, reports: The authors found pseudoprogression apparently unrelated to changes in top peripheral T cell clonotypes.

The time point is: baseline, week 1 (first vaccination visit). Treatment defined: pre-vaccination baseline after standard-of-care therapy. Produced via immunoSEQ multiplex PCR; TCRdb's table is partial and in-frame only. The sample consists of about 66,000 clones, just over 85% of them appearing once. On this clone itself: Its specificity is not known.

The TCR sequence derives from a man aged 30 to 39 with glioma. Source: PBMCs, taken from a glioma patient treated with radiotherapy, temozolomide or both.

CDR3 sequence (DNA): TGCGCCAGCACCGACGGGGGGGCAGGGTCCTACGAGCAGTACTTC. This sequence encodes CASTDGGAGSYEQYF. The chain has TRBV10-2 and TRBJ2-7; 8 bases fit TRBD2. The germline CDR1 and CDR2 sequences are WSHSY and SAAADI. The CDR3 consists of 15 residues. The V gene end was trimmed by 7 bases and the J gene end by 1 base; junction bases not matched to a gene: 9.